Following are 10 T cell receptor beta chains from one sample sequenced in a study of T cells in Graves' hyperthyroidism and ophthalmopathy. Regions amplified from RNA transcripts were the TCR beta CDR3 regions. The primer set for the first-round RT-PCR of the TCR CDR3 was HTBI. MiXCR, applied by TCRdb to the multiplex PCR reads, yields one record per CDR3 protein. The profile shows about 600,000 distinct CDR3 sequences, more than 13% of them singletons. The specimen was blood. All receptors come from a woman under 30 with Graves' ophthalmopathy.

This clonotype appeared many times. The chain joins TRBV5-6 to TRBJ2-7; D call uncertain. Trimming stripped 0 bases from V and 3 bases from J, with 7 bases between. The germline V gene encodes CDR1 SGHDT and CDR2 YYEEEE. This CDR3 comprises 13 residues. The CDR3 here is CASSLDRSYEQYF. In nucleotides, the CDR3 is TGTGCCAGCAGCTTGGACAGAAGCTACGAGCAGTACTTC. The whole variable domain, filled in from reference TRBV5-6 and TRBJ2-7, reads DAGVTQSPTHLIKTRGQQVTLRCSPKSGHDTVSWYQQALGQGPQFIFQYYEEEERQRGNFPDRFSGHQFPNYSSELNVNALLLGDSALYLCASSLDRSYEQYFGPGTRLTVT.

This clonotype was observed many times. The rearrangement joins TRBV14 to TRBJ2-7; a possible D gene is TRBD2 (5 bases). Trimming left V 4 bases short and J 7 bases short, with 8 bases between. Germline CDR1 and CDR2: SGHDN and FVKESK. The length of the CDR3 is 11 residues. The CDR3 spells CASSRRGEQYF. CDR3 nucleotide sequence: TGTGCCAGCAGCCGTAGAGGGGAGCAGTACTTC. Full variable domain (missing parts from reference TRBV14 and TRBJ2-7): EAGVTQFPSHSVIEKGQTVTLRCDPISGHDNLYWYRRVMGKEIKFLLHFVKESKQDESGMPNNRFLAERTGGTYSTLKVQPAELEDSGVYFCASSRRGEQYFGPGTRLTVT.

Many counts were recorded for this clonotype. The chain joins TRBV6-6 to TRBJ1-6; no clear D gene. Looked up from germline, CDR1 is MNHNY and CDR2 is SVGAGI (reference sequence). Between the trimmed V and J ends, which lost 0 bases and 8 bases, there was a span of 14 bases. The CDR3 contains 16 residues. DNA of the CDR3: TGTGCCAGCAGTTACTCGACACAGATCCGGGATTCACCCCTCCACTTT. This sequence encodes CASSYSTQIRDSPLHF.

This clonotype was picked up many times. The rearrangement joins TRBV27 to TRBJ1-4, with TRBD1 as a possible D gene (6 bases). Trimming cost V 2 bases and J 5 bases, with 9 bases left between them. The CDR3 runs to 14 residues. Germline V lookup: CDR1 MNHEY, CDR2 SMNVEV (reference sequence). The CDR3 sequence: CASSLVQGNEKLFF. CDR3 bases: TGTGCCAGCAGTTTAGTTCAGGGGAATGAAAAACTGTTTTTT.

The CDR3 reads CASSRQGNNQPQHF. The CDR3 bases are TGTGCCAGCAGTCGACAGGGCAACAATCAGCCCCAGCATTTT. This chain links TRBV6-2 or TRBV6-3 with TRBJ1-5; TRBD1 aligns across 7 bases. The germline CDR1 and CDR2 sequences are MNHEY and SVGEGT. Trimming cost V 5 bases and J 3 bases; bases outside gene matches: 4. The CDR3 runs 14 residues.

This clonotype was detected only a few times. CDR3 DNA: TGCGCCAGCAGCCAGCTCCGGGGGGCGGGAGAGGCAGATACGCAGTATTTT. It yields the protein CASSQLRGAGEADTQYF. J is TRBJ2-3 and V is TRBV4-3; possibly TRBD2 for D (7 bases). Germline V CDR1 and CDR2: LGHNA, YSLEER. Trimming removed 3 bases from V and 4 bases from J, with 20 bases in between. This CDR3 has 17 residues.

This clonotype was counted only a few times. CDR3: CASSPSPPTGTATEAFF. The CDR3 DNA reads TGTGCCAGCAGCCCGTCCCCCCCGACAGGGACGGCCACTGAAGCTTTCTTT. The chain uses TRBV14 and TRBJ1-1, with TRBD1 matching over 7 bases. The CDR3 has 17 residues. Trimming removed 4 bases from V and 4 bases from J; junction bases left unmatched: 15. The germline gives CDR1 SGHDN, CDR2 FVKESK.

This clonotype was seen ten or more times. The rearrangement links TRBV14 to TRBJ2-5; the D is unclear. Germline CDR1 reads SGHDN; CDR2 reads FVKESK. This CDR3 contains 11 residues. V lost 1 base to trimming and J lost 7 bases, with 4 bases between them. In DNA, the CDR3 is TGTGCCAGCAGCCAAGCGGGGACCCAGTACTTC. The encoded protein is CASSQAGTQYF.

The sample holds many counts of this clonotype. As DNA, the CDR3 is TGCAGTGCTAGGCGAGCGACCGGGGATGGCTACACCTTC. Encoded protein: CSARRATGDGYTF. This chain joins TRBV20-1 and TRBJ1-2; D ambiguous. The CDR3 sequence is 13 residues long. Germline CDR1 reads DFQATT; CDR2 reads SNEGSKA (reference sequence). The ends were cut back, 3 bases at V and 6 bases at J, with 14 bases in the middle.

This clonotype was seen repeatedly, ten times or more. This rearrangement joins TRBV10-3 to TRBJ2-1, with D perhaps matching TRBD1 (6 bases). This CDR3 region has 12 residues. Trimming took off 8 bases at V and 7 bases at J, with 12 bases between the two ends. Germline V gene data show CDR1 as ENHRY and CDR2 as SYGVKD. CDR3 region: CAISDRLNEQFF. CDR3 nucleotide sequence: TGTGCCATCTCCGACAGGCTGAATGAGCAGTTCTTC.